What follows are 23 T cell receptor beta chains derived from one specimen sequenced in a study of spatial heterogeneity in lung cancer. Specified time point: sample taken at primary tumor resection. A single record per CDR3 protein comes from TCRdb applying MiXCR to the 5' RACE reads. The data show 9,900 or so distinct CDR3 sequences, approximately 12% seen once. Their antigens are not known. Study findings and constraints: Mutation tallies in tumors tracked expanded intratumoral alpha and beta TCR counts.

The input for sequencing was lung tumor tissue, taken at surgery. The receptors were gathered from a male donor with early-stage non-small cell lung cancer.

Details on this clonotype: Because this beta chain is a stray read in a library intended to capture alpha chains, its abundance should not be given much weight. The genes are TRBV7-9 and TRBJ2-1; 8 nucleotides line up with TRBD2. Trimming cost V 6 bases and J 10 bases; bases outside gene matches: 8. Germline V gene data show CDR1 as SEHNR and CDR2 as FQNEAQ (reference sequence). The CDR3 length is 13 residues. The CDR3 sequence: CASSPPGLGEQFF. CDR3 sequence (DNA): TGTGCCAGCAGTCCACCGGGACTAGGGGAGCAGTTCTTC.

This clonotype has ten or more counts. This beta chain was picked up by a library intended for alpha chains and is off target, so its count carries little meaning. The chain links TRBV15 to TRBJ2-2; D is unclear. CDR1 and CDR2 from the germline V gene are LNHNV and YYDKDF (reference sequence). V gave up 5 bases and J gave up 0 bases, with 7 bases separating them. This CDR3 is built from 14 residues. The CDR3 sequence is CATSFGSNTGELFF. CDR3 nucleotides: TGTGCCACCAGCTTCGGATCGAACACCGGGGAGCTGTTTTTT.

This clonotype was seen only a few times. Since the library was made to target alpha chains, this beta chain is a stray read and its abundance is not meaningful. The chain employs TRBV7-2 and TRBJ2-4, with D uncertain. V dropped 5 bases and J dropped 8 bases, with 7 bases sitting between them. Per germline, CDR1 SGHTA and CDR2 FQGNSA. This CDR3 region has 11 residues. In nucleotides, the CDR3 is TGTGCCAGCAGCGCCTTGGACATTCAGTACTTC. Its translation: CASSALDIQYF.

There are many counts of this clonotype. With the library built for alpha chains, this beta chain is off target and its frequency is not meaningful. The chain employs TRBV7-3 and TRBJ2-7; 8 nucleotides align to TRBD2. From germline, CDR1 is SGHTA and CDR2 FQGTGA. V gave up 2 bases and J gave up 2 bases; unmatched junction bases: 2. This CDR3 contains 14 residues. This chain's CDR3 is CASSLASGPYEQYF. The DNA for the CDR3 is TGTGCCAGCAGCTTAGCTAGCGGGCCCTACGAGCAGTACTTC.

In its sample, this clonotype ranks as medium-sized. Because the library targeted alpha chains, this beta chain is an off-target read whose size means little. The chain couples TRBV12-3 or TRBV12-4 to TRBJ1-2, with 7 bases lining up with TRBD1. The length of the CDR3 is 14 residues. Trimming took 6 bases from V and 4 from J; bases not matched to a gene: 8. CDR3 amino acids: CASRKGAPGYGYTF. CDR3 DNA: TGTGCCAGCAGAAAGGGGGCACCGGGCTATGGCTACACCTTC.

At least ten counts were recorded for this clonotype. As an off-target read in a library built for alpha chains, this beta chain has a frequency of little significance. V and J are TRBV4-1 and TRBJ2-7; D not resolved. The CDR3 is 14 residues long. V lost 0 bases and J 1 base, leaving 7 bases between the germline ends. Germline loops: CDR1 MGHRA, CDR2 YSYEKL. The CDR3 DNA sequence: TGCGCCAGCAGCCAAGATGACGGGTCCTACGAGCAGTACTTC. Residues: CASSQDDGSYEQYF.

This clonotype was found many times. This beta chain represents an off-target read in a library built for alpha chains; its size is of limited meaning. This chain uses TRBV11-1 with TRBJ2-3; 9 positions match TRBD1. In germline, CDR1 is SGHAT, CDR2 FQDESV (reference sequence). This CDR3 is built from 18 residues. V lost 4 bases and J lost 0; bases outside the gene matches: 11. CDR3 nucleotides: TGTGCCAGCAGCTCGCCCAAACAGGGGGCTGGGAGCACAGATACGCAGTATTTT. Translating gives CASSSPKQGAGSTDTQYF. Complete variable domain (other parts from reference TRBV11-1 and TRBJ2-3): EAEVAQSPRYKITEKSQAVAFWCDPISGHATLYWYRQILGQGPELLVQFQDESVVDDSQLPKDRFSAERLKGVDSTLKIQPAELGDSAMYLCASSSPKQGAGSTDTQYFGPGTRLTVL.

This clonotype was seen repeatedly, ten times or more. A library prepared for alpha chains yielded this beta chain as an off-target read; its size is of little meaning. The chain is built from TRBV7-9 and TRBJ2-2; D may be TRBD2 (6 bases). Between the trimmed V and J ends, which lost 5 bases and 1 base, there was a span of 11 bases. Germline CDR1 SEHNR, CDR2 FQNEAQ (reference sequence). CDR3 length equals 15 residues. The DNA for the CDR3 is TGTGCCAGCAGCCCACCGGGAGTGAACACCGGGGAGCTGTTTTTT. Protein: CASSPPGVNTGELFF.

This clonotype was seen repeatedly, ten times or more. Little can be read into the size of this beta chain, an off-target read in a library designed for alpha chains. CDR3 nucleotides: TGTGCCAGCTCACCACCGCCGGACGTCGAGAGGGGTTTTGGGGAAAAACTGTTTTTT. Its translation is CASSPPPDVERGFGEKLFF. The chain couples TRBV18 to TRBJ1-4, with D maybe TRBD1 (5 bases). V dropped 0 bases and J dropped 8 bases, with 25 bases sitting between them. The CDR3 totals 19 residues. Germline V gene lookup returns CDR1 KGHSH and CDR2 LQKENI.

At least ten counts were recorded for this clonotype. Since it is a stray read in a library aimed at alpha chains, this beta chain has a size that is not meaningful. V usage is TRBV28 and J usage is TRBJ2-3; D gene ambiguous. CDR3 length equals 15 residues. V shed 7 bases and J shed 2 bases, with 16 bases lying between them. The germline V gene has CDR1 MDHEN and CDR2 SYDVKM. The CDR3 DNA follows: TGTGCCAGCATGAATCCGAGCGCCCTCACAGATACGCAGTATTTT. Protein product: CASMNPSALTDTQYF.

A note on this clonotype: A library made for alpha chains picked up this beta chain off target, so its size means little. V and J are TRBV20-1 and TRBJ1-2, with D possibly matching TRBD1 (6 bases). V was pared by 6 bases and J by 3 bases, with 17 bases between. Germline V gives CDR1 DFQATT, CDR2 SNEGSKA (reference sequence). CDR3 length: 14 amino acids. The CDR3 sequence is CSATDTGWDYGYTF. The CDR3 DNA is TGCAGTGCGACCGATACAGGGTGGGACTATGGCTACACCTTC.

At least ten counts were recorded for this clonotype. This beta chain represents an off-target read in a library built for alpha chains; its size is of limited meaning. The chain uses TRBV5-1 and TRBJ2-7; D not certain. CDR1 and CDR2 (germline): SGHRS, YFSETQ. Trimming removed 0 bases at V and 10 bases at J, with 14 bases between. The CDR3 extends over 13 amino acids. The CDR3 reads CASSLGPVDAQYF. CDR3 sequence (DNA): TGCGCCAGCAGCTTGGGTCCTGTGGATGCCCAGTACTTC.

This clonotype has at least ten counts. This beta chain lies outside the target of a library built for alpha chains; its clone size means little. The CDR3 region has the DNA TGTGCCAGCAGCGAAGCCCGGACGAACACTGAAGCTTTCTTT. It encodes CASSEARTNTEAFF. The chain joins TRBV11-1 to TRBJ1-1; D is uncertain. The CDR3 has 14 residues. V gave up 5 bases and J gave up 1 base, with 11 bases separating them. CDR1 is SGHAT, CDR2 FQDESV, per germline (reference sequence).

This clonotype has ten or more counts. The library was built for alpha chains, so this beta chain is an off-target read and its size means little. The V call is TRBV29-1, the J call TRBJ1-3; TRBD1 agrees at 7 bases. Per the germline V gene, CDR1 is SQVTM and CDR2 is ANQGSEA. The ends lost 0 bases at V and 4 bases at J; junction bases unmatched: 6. CDR3 size: 15 residues. This chain's CDR3 is CSVEDPEQGGNTIYF. As DNA, the CDR3 is TGCAGCGTTGAAGATCCCGAACAGGGGGGAAACACCATATATTTT.

This clonotype qualifies as medium-sized. For a library built for alpha chains, this beta chain is a stray read; little rests on its size. The chain couples TRBV5-6 to TRBJ2-5, with D hard to call. The V end lost 7 bases, the J end lost 3 bases, and 16 bases lay between the germline ends. Germline V gives CDR1 SGHDT, CDR2 YYEEEE. This CDR3 is built from 14 residues. In DNA, the CDR3 is TGTGCCAGCCGCATATCTTGGGGTGAAGAGACCCAGTACTTC. Encoded protein: CASRISWGEETQYF. Full variable domain (outside the CDR3, taken from reference TRBV5-6 and TRBJ2-5): DAGVTQSPTHLIKTRGQQVTLRCSPKSGHDTVSWYQQALGQGPQFIFQYYEEEERQRGNFPDRFSGHQFPNYSSELNVNALLLGDSALYLCASRISWGEETQYFGPGTRLLVL.

This clonotype was recorded many times. A library made for alpha chains picked up this beta chain off target, so its size means little. The genes are TRBV27 and TRBJ2-7, with D possibly TRBD2 on 6 matching bases. Trimming left V 8 bases short and J 6 bases short, with 20 bases between. There are 14 residues in the CDR3. Germline-derived CDR1 and CDR2 are MNHEY and SMNVEV (reference sequence). CDR3 protein: CASASRGLVREQYF. In DNA form, the CDR3 reads TGTGCCAGCGCATCACGGGGACTGGTACGCGAGCAGTACTTC.

This clonotype was seen many times. Within a library made for alpha chains, this beta chain is off target, and its count is uninformative. This chain connects TRBV5-1 to TRBJ2-3, with 15 positions matching TRBD2. Germline CDR1 reads SGHRS; CDR2 reads YFSETQ. This CDR3 is 17 amino acids long. V lost 4 bases, J lost 4 bases, and 7 bases stayed unmatched. The CDR3 DNA is TGCGCCAGCAGCCGCTCGGGACTAGCGGGAGGTGCAGATACGCAGTATTTT. It translates to CASSRSGLAGGADTQYF.

Details on this clonotype: Because the library targeted alpha chains, this beta chain is an off-target read whose size means little. V usage is TRBV6-5 and J usage is TRBJ2-7, with 9 bases that match TRBD1. The CDR3 totals 15 residues. V lost 4 bases and J lost 2; bases outside the gene matches: 6. The V gene's germline CDR1 is MNHEY and CDR2 SVGAGI. The CDR3 reads CASSSRGTGTYEQYF. CDR3 in DNA: TGTGCCAGCAGTTCGCGAGGGACAGGGACCTACGAGCAGTACTTC.

Notes on this clonotype: The library was prepared for alpha chains; this beta chain is a stray read, so its frequency means little. The V call is TRBV29-1, the J call TRBJ2-5; D call uncertain. Trimming cost V 7 bases and J 1 base, with 10 bases left between them. CDR1 is SQVTM, CDR2 ANQGSEA, per germline. This CDR3 spans 12 amino acids. The chain's CDR3 is CSAGRIQETQYF. In nucleotides, the CDR3 is TGCAGCGCCGGACGGATCCAAGAGACCCAGTACTTC.

This clonotype came up many times. Being off target in a library aimed at alpha chains, this beta chain has a size of little meaning. CDR3 sequence reads: CASSLGAVHQGKAFF. The CDR3 coding sequence is TGTGCCAGCAGCTTGGGGGCGGTCCACCAGGGGAAAGCTTTCTTT. The V gene is TRBV7-9, the J gene TRBJ1-1; possible D gene TRBD1, 6 bases. Germline V gives CDR1 SEHNR, CDR2 FQNEAQ (reference sequence). This CDR3 contains 15 residues. Trimming left V 3 bases short and J 9 bases short, with 20 bases between.

This clonotype was counted a few times. Because the library targeted alpha chains, this beta chain is an off-target read whose size means little. The CDR3 region has the DNA TGTGCCAGCAGCACAGGGGGCGCGGGCAATCAGCCCCAGCATTTT. This sequence encodes CASSTGGAGNQPQHF. The rearrangement joins TRBV6-2 or TRBV6-3 to TRBJ1-5; 9 nucleotides line up with TRBD1. The junction had 5 bases not matched to a gene; V was cut back by 6 bases and J by 2 bases. From germline, CDR1 is MNHEY and CDR2 SVGEGT. CDR3 size: 15 residues.

As regards this clonotype: This beta chain is a stray sequence in a library constructed for alpha chains; its clone size is not meaningful. This chain uses TRBV7-3 with TRBJ2-1; 11 bases agree with TRBD2. The CDR3 extends over 16 amino acids. Germline-derived CDR1 and CDR2 are SGHTA and FQGTGA. V was clipped by 6 bases and J by 5 bases; unmatched bases: 9. CDR3 DNA: TGTGCCAGCAGTGGGACTAGCGGAAACTACCACAATGAGCAGTTCTTC. This gives the protein CASSGTSGNYHNEQFF.

On this clonotype: Found in a library prepared for alpha chains, this beta chain is an off-target read, and its abundance has little meaning. The J gene is TRBJ2-5, the V gene TRBV12-3 or TRBV12-4, with TRBD2 as a possible D gene (6 bases). Trimming left V 5 bases short and J 5 bases short, with 21 bases between. CDR3 length: 16 residues. The CDR3 DNA follows: TGTGCCAGCAGTCCATTTGGACTACCGGATTCCGAGACCCAGTACTTC. Translating gives CASSPFGLPDSETQYF.